The 16 T cell receptor beta chains below come from one sample, sequenced in a study of blood T cell repertoires in COVID-19. Assay: immunoSEQ multiplex PCR; the TCRdb copy retains only in-frame clones and omits some. The table lists tens of thousands of clones, about 73% of them singletons. Sequencing used peripheral blood. These receptors originate from a man aged 45-65 years with active or convalescent COVID-19.

This clone was observed a handful of times. The V and J genes are TRBV19 and TRBJ2-7, with TRBD1 identical over 7 bases. Germline V gives CDR1 LNHDA, CDR2 SQIVND (reference sequence). The CDR3 runs to 17 residues. Germline trimming cut 5 bases from V and 0 bases from J; bases unmatched to any gene: 13. Here the CDR3 reads CASSRFTGTADSYEQYF. Here the CDR3 DNA reads TGTGCCAGTAGTCGATTCACCGGGACAGCAGACTCCTACGAGCAGTACTTC.

The chain couples TRBV19 to TRBJ1-1, with 7 bases fitting TRBD1. There are 13 residues in the CDR3. V shed 5 bases and J 6 bases; nucleotides not matched to a gene: 6. Germline V CDR1 and CDR2: LNHDA, SQIVND (reference sequence). CDR3 bases: TGTGCCAGTAGTTCCGACAGGGTCGCTGAAGCTTTCTTT. It is translated as CASSSDRVAEAFF.

The chain combines TRBV5-1 with TRBJ2-7; D is possibly TRBD2 (6 bases). Germline-derived CDR1 and CDR2 are SGHRS and YFSETQ. The CDR3 extends over 14 amino acids. Trimming took off 1 base at V and 5 bases at J, with 13 bases between the two ends. The CDR3 coding sequence is TGCGCCAGCAGCTTGTTAGCGGTTGGCGACGAGCAGTACTTC. Its protein is CASSLLAVGDEQYF.

The chain joins TRBV10-3 to TRBJ1-1; D unresolved. The CDR3 has 15 residues. Deletions cut 10 bases from V and 0 bases from J, with 18 bases between. Germline values: CDR1 ENHRY, CDR2 SYGVKD. The CDR3 here is CATTPTQAVNTEAFF. CDR3 nucleotide sequence: TGTGCCACGACCCCAACCCAGGCAGTGAACACTGAAGCTTTCTTT.

The CDR3: CASSIYRADTEAFF. The CDR3 DNA sequence: TGTGCCAGTAGTATTTACAGGGCGGACACTGAAGCTTTCTTT. The chain recombines TRBV19 with TRBJ1-1, with D tentatively TRBD1 (6 bases). The CDR3 sequence is 14 residues long. The germline V and J ends were trimmed by 3 bases and 3 bases, with 11 bases remaining between them. Germline V CDR1 and CDR2: LNHDA, SQIVND (reference sequence).

This clone has a handful of counts. The V and J genes are TRBV30 and TRBJ2-7; 9 bases agree with TRBD1. The CDR3 covers 14 residues. Germline trimming cut 4 bases from V and 2 bases from J; bases unmatched to any gene: 6. The V gene's germline CDR1 is GTSNPN and CDR2 SVGIG (reference sequence). CDR3 DNA sequence: TGTGCCTGGACTTCGGACAGGGGTACCTACGAGCAGTACTTC. This gives the protein CAWTSDRGTYEQYF.

The chain recombines TRBV19 with TRBJ2-7, with D maybe TRBD1 (5 bases). The germline CDR1 and CDR2 sequences are LNHDA and SQIVND (reference sequence). Trimming left V 5 bases short and J 2 bases short, with 19 bases between. The CDR3 consists of 16 residues. The CDR3 sequence: CASSQVGPAVPYEQYF. The DNA of the CDR3 is TGTGCCAGTAGTCAAGTGGGGCCCGCCGTGCCCTACGAGCAGTACTTC.

The rearrangement links TRBV3-1 (or the pseudogene TRBV3-2) to TRBJ2-5; 10 nucleotides agree with TRBD2. Germline values: CDR1 LGHDT, CDR2 YNNKEL (reference sequence). This CDR3 has 16 residues. J was trimmed by 1 base and V by 4 bases; bases with no gene match: 6. The CDR3 reads CASSLPTSGSQETQYF. DNA of the CDR3: TGTGCCAGCAGCCTCCCGACTAGCGGGTCCCAAGAGACCCAGTACTTC.

J is TRBJ2-3 and V is TRBV29-1; D is undetermined. Trimming took 6 bases from V and 6 from J, leaving 4 bases between them. From germline, CDR1 is SQVTM and CDR2 ANQGSEA. The CDR3 sequence is 9 residues long. The CDR3 is CSVSDTQYF. CDR3 DNA: TGCAGCGTATCGGATACGCAGTATTTT.

The chain links TRBV6-2 or TRBV6-3 to TRBJ2-5; maybe TRBD2 (7 bases). With 2 bases removed from V and 3 bases from J, the gap between germline ends came to 16 bases. The CDR3 has 16 amino acids. From germline, CDR1 is MNHEY and CDR2 SVGEGT. Here the CDR3 DNA reads TGTGCCAGCAGTTACGCGTCGGCGGGGGACAAAGAGACCCAGTACTTC. Protein: CASSYASAGDKETQYF.

The chain employs TRBV15 and TRBJ2-3; a possible D gene is TRBD1 (5 bases). Trimming took off 0 bases at V and 2 bases at J, with 12 bases between the two ends. Germline loops: CDR1 LNHNV, CDR2 YYDKDF (reference sequence). The CDR3 extends over 16 amino acids. The CDR3 nucleotides read TGTGCCACCAGCAGAGATTTCGGACACTCCACAGATACGCAGTATTTT. This gives the protein CATSRDFGHSTDTQYF.

The genes are TRBV6-6 and TRBJ2-7; 10 nucleotides match TRBD1. This CDR3 contains 14 residues. Germline lookup yields CDR1 MNHNY and CDR2 SVGAGI (reference sequence). V shed 5 bases and J 0 bases; nucleotides not matched to a gene: 1. The chain's CDR3 is CASSRTGGSYEQYF. In DNA, the CDR3 is TGTGCCAGCAGTCGGACAGGGGGCTCCTACGAGCAGTACTTC.

The chain combines TRBV6-2 or TRBV6-3 with TRBJ1-1; D gene unclear. Germline CDR1 is MNHEY and CDR2 is SVGEGT. The CDR3 is made up of 13 amino acids. V was cut by 5 bases and J by 4 bases, with 11 bases left in between. The CDR3 reads CASSPLYPTEAFF. Written as DNA, the CDR3 is TGTGCCAGCAGTCCCCTATATCCCACTGAAGCTTTCTTT.

This chain joins TRBV9 and TRBJ2-7; D is perhaps TRBD1 (6 bases). The CDR3 is 14 residues long. Germline V gene sequence: CDR1 SGDLS, CDR2 YYNGEE. Trimming removed 3 bases at V and 0 bases at J, with 10 bases between. CDR3 region: CASSGRDNSYEQYF. The CDR3 DNA reads TGTGCCAGCAGCGGACGGGACAACTCCTACGAGCAGTACTTC.

The rearrangement links TRBV7-8 to TRBJ1-5; tentatively, D is TRBD1 (6 bases). The germline V gene has CDR1 SGHVS and CDR2 FQNEAQ. CDR3 length equals 13 residues. Trimming stripped 5 bases from V and 7 bases from J, with 12 bases between. The CDR3 nucleotides read TGTGCCAGCAGCCTCCACAGGGAACAGCCCCAGCATTTT. Protein sequence: CASSLHREQPQHF.

This clone was observed a few times. The V and J genes are TRBV30 and TRBJ2-2; D might be TRBD1 (6 bases). Looked up from germline, CDR1 is GTSNPN and CDR2 is SVGIG (reference sequence). CDR3 length: 16 residues. V lost 3 bases and J 5 bases, leaving 19 bases between the germline ends. The CDR3 sequence: CAWSMGHRSGTGELFF. The CDR3 region has the DNA TGTGCCTGGAGCATGGGACACCGGTCGGGAACCGGGGAGCTGTTTTTT. The whole variable domain, remainder taken from reference TRBV30 and TRBJ2-2, is SQTIHQWPATLVQPVGSPLSLECTVEGTSNPNLYWYRQAAGRGLQLLFYSVGIGQISSEVPQNLSASRPQDRQFILSSKKLLLSDSGFYLCAWSMGHRSGTGELFFGEGSRLTVL.